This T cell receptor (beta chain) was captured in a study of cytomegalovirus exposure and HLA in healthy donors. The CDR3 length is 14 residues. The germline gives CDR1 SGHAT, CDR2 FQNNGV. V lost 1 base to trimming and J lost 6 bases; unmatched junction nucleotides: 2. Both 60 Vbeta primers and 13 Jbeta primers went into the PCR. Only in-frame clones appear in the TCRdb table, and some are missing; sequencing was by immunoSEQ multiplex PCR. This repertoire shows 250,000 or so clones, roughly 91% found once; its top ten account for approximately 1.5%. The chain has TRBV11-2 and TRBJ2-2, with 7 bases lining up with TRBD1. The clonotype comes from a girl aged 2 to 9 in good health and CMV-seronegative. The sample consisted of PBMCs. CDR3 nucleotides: TGTGCCAGCAGCTTAGGGGACAGCCCCGGGGAGCTGTTTTTT. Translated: CASSLGDSPGELFF.